These 5 T cell receptor beta chains originate from one sample sequenced in a study of blood T cell repertoires in COVID-19. Assay: immunoSEQ multiplex PCR; the TCRdb copy retains only in-frame clones and omits some. Here the sample spans some 150,000 clones, about 90% being singletons. Sequencing was done on a sample of peripheral blood. The receptors were gathered from a human donor in a cohort sampled during active COVID-19.

This chain links TRBV30 with TRBJ2-2; TRBD1 is a possible D gene (5 bases). This CDR3 has 14 amino acids. Germline V gene data show CDR1 as GTSNPN and CDR2 as SVGIG (reference sequence). The ends were cut back, 2 bases at V and 8 bases at J, with 15 bases in the middle. In DNA, the CDR3 is TGTGCCTGGAGTCCCACAGGTATAGGAGGGGAGCTGTTTTTT. Its translation: CAWSPTGIGGELFF.

This rearrangement joins TRBV28 to TRBJ2-5; D not certain. V was pared by 2 bases and J by 4 bases, with 8 bases between. The germline V gene has CDR1 MDHEN and CDR2 SYDVKM. The CDR3 contains 13 residues. The CDR3 sequence is CASSLPPRETQYF. CDR3 nucleotide sequence: TGTGCCAGCAGTTTACCCCCCAGAGAGACCCAGTACTTC. Variable domain in full (rest from reference TRBV28 and TRBJ2-5): DVKVTQSSRYLVKRTGEKVFLECVQDMDHENMFWYRQDPGLGLRLIYFSYDVKMKEKGDIPEGYSVSREKKERFSLILESASTNQTSMYLCASSLPPRETQYFGPGTRLLVL.

The chain links TRBV6-2 or TRBV6-3 to TRBJ1-4, with 7 nucleotides matching TRBD1. The CDR3 has 15 residues. Germline loops: CDR1 MNHEY, CDR2 SVGEGT. After removal of 5 bases from V and 4 bases from J, the junction contained 7 bases not matched to a gene. This CDR3 reads CASSVDRPFNEKLFF. The CDR3 coding sequence is TGTGCCAGCAGTGTGGACAGGCCATTTAATGAAAAACTGTTTTTT.

The chain couples TRBV5-1 to TRBJ2-3, with 11 bases identical to TRBD2. The germline V gene encodes CDR1 SGHRS and CDR2 YFSETQ. This CDR3 spans 16 amino acids. J lost 8 bases, V lost 0 bases, and 8 bases had no gene match. The CDR3 bases are TGCGCCAGCAGCTTGGAAGGGACTAGCGGCCCCGCTACGCAGTATTTT. It encodes CASSLEGTSGPATQYF.

The CDR3 DNA reads as TGTGCCAGCAGCTTAGGGGGGGGGTATCTCACAGATACGCAGTATTTT. Residues: CASSLGGGYLTDTQYF. This sequence joins TRBV7-6 and TRBJ2-3; 7 bases are shared with TRBD2. Germline V CDR1 and CDR2: SGHVS, FNYEAQ. Trimming cost V 1 base and J 2 bases; bases outside gene matches: 6. The CDR3 consists of 16 residues.